Shown below are 2 T cell receptor beta chains from a single sample sequenced in a study of CD8 T cells in ankylosing spondylitis. Broader study findings: Ankylosing spondylitis blood appeared to be characterized by a TCR beta motif of several highly homologous variants.

Antigens for these TCRs are unknown. A single record per CDR3 protein comes from TCRdb applying MiXCR to the 5' RACE reads. The sample holds roughly 700,000 distinct CDR3 sequences; roughly 20% are singletons and the top ten take approximately 18%. Sequencing input: blood, either unsorted or a sorted T cell fraction (not recorded which). All receptors come from a male donor with ankylosing spondylitis.

The J gene is TRBJ1-4, the V gene TRBV7-9, with 7 positions matching TRBD1. V lost 7 bases and J lost 2; bases outside the gene matches: 13. The CDR3 has 17 amino acids. Germline V gives CDR1 SEHNR, CDR2 FQNEAQ (reference sequence). This CDR3 reads CASNRGTGAVTNEKLFF. The CDR3 nucleotides are TGTGCCAGCAACCGAGGTACAGGGGCCGTGACTAATGAAAAACTGTTTTTT.

The sample holds a few counts of this clonotype. The chain uses TRBV6-1 and TRBJ1-2; 10 nucleotides line up with TRBD1. Trimming removed 1 base from V and 8 bases from J; junction bases left unmatched: 10. Looked up from germline, CDR1 is MNHNS and CDR2 is SASEGT. The CDR3 covers 16 residues. CDR3 protein: CASSEVRPGQGNGYTF. The CDR3 bases are TGTGCCAGCAGTGAAGTGAGACCGGGACAGGGGAACGGCTACACCTTC.